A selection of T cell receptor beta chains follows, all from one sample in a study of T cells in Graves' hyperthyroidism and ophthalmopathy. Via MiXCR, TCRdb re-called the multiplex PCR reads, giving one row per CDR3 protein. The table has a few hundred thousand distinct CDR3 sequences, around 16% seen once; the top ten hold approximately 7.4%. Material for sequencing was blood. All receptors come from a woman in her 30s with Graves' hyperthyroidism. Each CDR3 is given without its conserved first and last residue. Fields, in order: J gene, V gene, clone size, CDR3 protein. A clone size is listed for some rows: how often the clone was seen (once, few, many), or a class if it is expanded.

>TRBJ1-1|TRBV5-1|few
ASTVNLNTEAF
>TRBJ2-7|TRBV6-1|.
ASSTGPSYEQY
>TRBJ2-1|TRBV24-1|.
ATSDSRGFYNEQF
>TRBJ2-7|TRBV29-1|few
SVDIGTSGMGAREQY
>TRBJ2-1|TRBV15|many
ATSRDPLREWGNEQF
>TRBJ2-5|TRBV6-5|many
ASSYDREETQY
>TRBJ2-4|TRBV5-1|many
ASSLGSGPGLDIQY
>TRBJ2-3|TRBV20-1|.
SASAFTDTQY
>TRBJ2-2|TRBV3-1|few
ASSQERGGPNTGELF
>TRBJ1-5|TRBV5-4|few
ASSLDGAGDQPQH
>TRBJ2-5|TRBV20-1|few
SASYPLAGAETQY
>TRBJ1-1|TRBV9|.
ASSVEPGLNTEAF
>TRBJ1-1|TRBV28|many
ASSLWGNTEAF
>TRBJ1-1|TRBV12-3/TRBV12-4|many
ASSVTPGGPEAF
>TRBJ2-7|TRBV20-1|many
SASPVGGAEQY
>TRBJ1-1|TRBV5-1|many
ASSLFGVTNTEAF
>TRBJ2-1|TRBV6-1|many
ASTLDRLPGNEQF
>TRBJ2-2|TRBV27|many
ASSPKSTGELF
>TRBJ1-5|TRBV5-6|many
ASSRQGSDQPQH
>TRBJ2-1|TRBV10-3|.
AISDLGQGNNEQF
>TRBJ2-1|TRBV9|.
ASSVALGTSGRGNEQF
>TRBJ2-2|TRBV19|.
ASSPRTGGGKELF
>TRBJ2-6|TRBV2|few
ASSDLSTGVGGANVLT
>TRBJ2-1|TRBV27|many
ASSTNGLAGRNEQF
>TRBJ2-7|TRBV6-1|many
ASSHRGTSGRPPYEQY
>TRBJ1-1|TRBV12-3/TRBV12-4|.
ASSWGGWDGTEAF
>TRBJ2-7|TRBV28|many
AIRDRGPYEQY
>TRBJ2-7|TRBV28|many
ASSLAGQPYEQY
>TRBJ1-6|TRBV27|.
ASTRSSPNSPLH
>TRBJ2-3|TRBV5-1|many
ASRRRAEGTTDTQY
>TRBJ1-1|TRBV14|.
ASSQEVWRQGAANTEAF
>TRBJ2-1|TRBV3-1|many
ASSQGTSGSLSYNEQF
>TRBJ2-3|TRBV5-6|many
ASSLVARRGADTQY
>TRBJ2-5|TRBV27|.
ASSLTSIGETQY
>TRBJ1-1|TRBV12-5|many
ASGLALFLGQGLTEAF
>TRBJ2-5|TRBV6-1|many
ASRPERQTWAYQETQY
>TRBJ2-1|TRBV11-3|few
ASSLAGGALKEQF
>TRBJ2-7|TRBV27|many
ASSTPGQAHEQY
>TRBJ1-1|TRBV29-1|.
SVAGTIDTEAF
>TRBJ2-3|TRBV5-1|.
ASSRDSLTTDTQY
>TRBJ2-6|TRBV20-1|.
SARDLVGANVLT
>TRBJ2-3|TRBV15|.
ATSRVPGSSDGLATDTQY
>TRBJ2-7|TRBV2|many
ASSERIGLARYEQY
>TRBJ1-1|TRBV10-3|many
AILSGVENTEAF
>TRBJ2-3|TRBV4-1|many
ASSQGLAGGTDTQY
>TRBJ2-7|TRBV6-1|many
ASSPVQTYEQY
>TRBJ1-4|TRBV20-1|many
SARAGSTNEKLF
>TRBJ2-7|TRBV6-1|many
ASSEEFSGRFEQY
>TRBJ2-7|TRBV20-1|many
SARDPGQGRPYEQY
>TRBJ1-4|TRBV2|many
ASRKWGEKLF
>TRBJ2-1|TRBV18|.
ASSPASGSSYNEQF
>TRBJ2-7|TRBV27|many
ASSFLHEQY
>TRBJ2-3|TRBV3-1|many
ASSQDLTTDTQY